Sequencing of this TCR beta chain was carried out in a study of identical twins. General study results and limits: Whereas memory repertoires showed no such difference, abundant cord blood beta clonotypes carried fewer insertions. For zero-insertion analyses, partial confounding could come from invariant MAIT and iNKT cells.

This CDR3 contains 15 residues. Germline CDR1 SGHRS, CDR2 YFSETQ. The junction had 6 bases not matched to a gene; V was cut back by 4 bases and J by 10 bases. Details on this clonotype: Its specificity is unknown.

TCRdb re-called the 5' RACE reads through MiXCR, storing one row per CDR3 protein. The table lists fewer than 900,000 distinct CDR3 sequences, around a sixth of them singletons. The same specimen was also included in a second study, on T cells expressing NK-cell markers. That work adds: Restricting sorting to alpha-beta TCR T cells was achieved in several experiments by an anti-gamma-delta TCR antibody.

The chain links TRBV5-1 to TRBJ1-6, with TRBD1 matching over 12 bases. Specimen: PBMCs. The clonotype originates from a woman under 30 in good health. The CDR3 DNA reads TGCGCCAGCAGCAGTTCCGGGACAGGGGGCTCACCCCTCCACTTT. Its protein is CASSSSGTGGSPLHF.